This record looks at one TCR beta chain sequence and its context. The entry originates in a study of blood T cell repertoires in COVID-19. Libraries were prepared by immunoSEQ multiplex PCR; TCRdb keeps only in-frame clonotypes and omits some of them. The data show fewer than 110,000 clones, 70% to 90% seen once. J gave up 5 bases and V 4 bases, and 11 bases lay outside the gene matches. The CDR3 runs 16 residues. CDR1 LGHDT and CDR2 YNNKEL come from the germline V gene (reference sequence). The chain couples TRBV3-1 (or the pseudogene TRBV3-2) to TRBJ2-5, with 9 bases that match TRBD2. The sequence was collected from a man between 50 and 59 years old in a cohort sampled during active COVID-19. The sequenced sample was peripheral blood. Here the CDR3 DNA reads TGTGCCAGCAGCCCCGGCGGGCGGGGGGGCCGGGAGACCCAGTACTTC. Translating gives CASSPGGRGGRETQYF.